Listed below are T cell receptor beta chains from one sample, sequenced in a study of CD8 T cells in Susac syndrome. TCRdb used MiXCR to reprocess the immunoSEQ multiplex PCR reads, holding one entry per CDR3 protein. Here the sample spans approximately 190,000 distinct CDR3 sequences, around 95% being singletons. Sequencing used CD4+ T cells from PBMCs. These TCRs come from a human donor with Susac syndrome. CDR3s include the opening cysteine and the closing phenylalanine or tryptophan. Each record gives: D gene, J gene, V gene, clone size, CDR3 DNA, CDR3 protein. The D gene is left open where the match is weak. Some rows mark clone size as missing; the rest say once, few, many or name a class of expanded clone.

d_call: TRBD1
j_call: TRBJ1-1
v_call: TRBV5-4
clone_size: few
cdr3_nt: TGTGCCAGCAGCCAGACAGGGGGCACTGAAGCTTTCTTT
cdr3_aa: CASSQTGGTEAFF

d_call: NA
j_call: TRBJ2-1
v_call: TRBV20-1
clone_size: NA
cdr3_nt: TGCAGTGCCGAAGGAGCGAGCTCCTACAATGAGCAGTTCTTC
cdr3_aa: CSAEGASSYNEQFF

d_call: NA
j_call: TRBJ2-2
v_call: TRBV27
clone_size: NA
cdr3_nt: TGTGCCAGCAGTCCAACTCAGAACACCGGGGAGCTGTTTTTT
cdr3_aa: CASSPTQNTGELFF

d_call: NA
j_call: TRBJ2-1
v_call: TRBV12-3/TRBV12-4
clone_size: NA
cdr3_nt: TGTGCCAGCAGGACCTTAGAAAATGAGCAGTTCTTC
cdr3_aa: CASRTLENEQFF

d_call: NA
j_call: TRBJ2-2
v_call: TRBV14
clone_size: NA
cdr3_nt: TGTGCCAGCAGCCAAGATCATATCGGGGAGCTGTTTTTT
cdr3_aa: CASSQDHIGELFF

d_call: NA
j_call: TRBJ1-2
v_call: TRBV24-1
clone_size: once
cdr3_nt: TGTGCCACCAGTGACCCCGGCCGAAACTATGGCTACACCTTC
cdr3_aa: CATSDPGRNYGYTF

d_call: TRBD1
j_call: TRBJ1-1
v_call: TRBV18
clone_size: NA
cdr3_nt: TGTGCCAGCTCATCTGGACAGGACACTGAAGCTTTCTTT
cdr3_aa: CASSSGQDTEAFF

d_call: TRBD2
j_call: TRBJ2-7
v_call: TRBV12-3/TRBV12-4
clone_size: NA
cdr3_nt: TGTGCCAGCAGTTTATCCCCAAGCGGGGGTGCCTACGAGCAGTACTTC
cdr3_aa: CASSLSPSGGAYEQYF

d_call: TRBD2
j_call: TRBJ2-3
v_call: TRBV2
clone_size: NA
cdr3_nt: TGTGCCAGCAGTGGGAGACTAGCGGGAGCAGATACGCAGTATTTT
cdr3_aa: CASSGRLAGADTQYF

d_call: NA
j_call: TRBJ2-1
v_call: TRBV5-4
clone_size: NA
cdr3_nt: TGTGCCAGCAGCTTGGCGGGGCCTACCTACAATGAGCAGTTCTTC
cdr3_aa: CASSLAGPTYNEQFF

d_call: NA
j_call: TRBJ2-3
v_call: TRBV29-1
clone_size: once
cdr3_nt: TGCAGCGTTGACGGGGGAGATACGCAGTATTTT
cdr3_aa: CSVDGGDTQYF

d_call: NA
j_call: TRBJ1-6
v_call: TRBV18
clone_size: NA
cdr3_nt: TGTGCCAGCTCACCGGAGGGGAACTATAATTCACCCCTCCACTTT
cdr3_aa: CASSPEGNYNSPLHF

d_call: NA
j_call: TRBJ1-1
v_call: TRBV9
clone_size: NA
cdr3_nt: TGTGCCAGCAGCGTTTTACCGGGGGGCGGTCTCCCAGCTTTCTTT
cdr3_aa: CASSVLPGGGLPAFF

d_call: NA
j_call: TRBJ1-2
v_call: TRBV19
clone_size: NA
cdr3_nt: TGTGCCAGTAGTGACCAGGGCCCAAACGGCTACACCTTC
cdr3_aa: CASSDQGPNGYTF

d_call: NA
j_call: TRBJ1-1
v_call: TRBV2
clone_size: NA
cdr3_nt: TGTGCCAGCAGTGTCCGCACTGAAGCTTTCTTT
cdr3_aa: CASSVRTEAFF

d_call: NA
j_call: TRBJ2-7
v_call: TRBV18
clone_size: NA
cdr3_nt: TGTGCCAGCTCACCACCGCGGGGAAGTTACGAGCAGTACTTC
cdr3_aa: CASSPPRGSYEQYF

d_call: NA
j_call: TRBJ1-2
v_call: TRBV4-3
clone_size: NA
cdr3_nt: TGCGCCAGCAGCTTGAGTCCCCAGAGCCTGAGGGGCTACACCTTC
cdr3_aa: CASSLSPQSLRGYTF

d_call: NA
j_call: TRBJ2-1
v_call: TRBV30
clone_size: NA
cdr3_nt: TGTGCCTGGGGACAGGATGGGAGGAATGAGCAGTTCTTC
cdr3_aa: CAWGQDGRNEQFF

d_call: NA
j_call: TRBJ1-2
v_call: TRBV11-1
clone_size: NA
cdr3_nt: TGTGCCAGCAGCGGGGGAGACTATGGCTACACCTTC
cdr3_aa: CASSGGDYGYTF

d_call: NA
j_call: TRBJ1-1
v_call: TRBV24-1
clone_size: NA
cdr3_nt: TGTGCCACCAGTGATTTGCGGATGTGGGCTTTCTTT
cdr3_aa: CATSDLRMWAFF

d_call: TRBD2
j_call: TRBJ2-7
v_call: TRBV14
clone_size: NA
cdr3_nt: TGTGCCAGCAGCCAATGGACTAGCGGGGTGGACTACGAGCAGTACTTC
cdr3_aa: CASSQWTSGVDYEQYF

d_call: NA
j_call: TRBJ2-5
v_call: TRBV7-9
clone_size: once
cdr3_nt: TGTGCCAGCAGCCGAATGGTGAAAGAGACCCAGTACTTC
cdr3_aa: CASSRMVKETQYF

d_call: NA
j_call: TRBJ2-2
v_call: TRBV11-2
clone_size: NA
cdr3_nt: TGTGCCAGCAGCTTGCACAGGGACGGCGGGGAGCTGTTTTTT
cdr3_aa: CASSLHRDGGELFF

d_call: NA
j_call: TRBJ2-7
v_call: TRBV7-3
clone_size: NA
cdr3_nt: TGTGCCAGCAGCATTGGGGCGGAAAATTCCTACGAGCAGTACTTC
cdr3_aa: CASSIGAENSYEQYF

d_call: NA
j_call: TRBJ2-5
v_call: TRBV20-1
clone_size: NA
cdr3_nt: TGCAGTGCTAGAGTAAGAGAGACCCAGTACTTC
cdr3_aa: CSARVRETQYF

d_call: TRBD1
j_call: TRBJ2-3
v_call: TRBV27
clone_size: once
cdr3_nt: TGTGCCAGCAGTCTCATCCCGACAGGGACCACAGATACGCAGTATTTT
cdr3_aa: CASSLIPTGTTDTQYF

d_call: NA
j_call: TRBJ1-2
v_call: TRBV29-1
clone_size: NA
cdr3_nt: TGCAGCGTTTGGCAGAACTATGGCTACACCTTC
cdr3_aa: CSVWQNYGYTF

d_call: TRBD2
j_call: TRBJ2-5
v_call: TRBV4-3
clone_size: once
cdr3_nt: TGCGCCAGCAGCCAAGGGGTGGCGGGGGGGCAAGAGACCCAGTACTTC
cdr3_aa: CASSQGVAGGQETQYF

d_call: TRBD1
j_call: TRBJ2-1
v_call: TRBV29-1
clone_size: once
cdr3_nt: TGCAGCGCTCTGACAGGGAACCCGAACAATGAGCAGTTCTTC
cdr3_aa: CSALTGNPNNEQFF

d_call: TRBD1
j_call: TRBJ2-7
v_call: TRBV12-3/TRBV12-4
clone_size: NA
cdr3_nt: TGTGCCAGCACCCGGACAGGGGGAGAGCAGTACTTC
cdr3_aa: CASTRTGGEQYF

d_call: TRBD1
j_call: TRBJ2-7
v_call: TRBV28
clone_size: NA
cdr3_nt: TGTGCCACCGGGACAGGGTGGCCCTACGAGCAGTACTTC
cdr3_aa: CATGTGWPYEQYF

d_call: TRBD2
j_call: TRBJ2-3
v_call: TRBV20-1
clone_size: NA
cdr3_nt: TGCAGTGCTAGCCCTCTAGCGGGGACAGATACGCAGTATTTT
cdr3_aa: CSASPLAGTDTQYF

d_call: NA
j_call: TRBJ2-1
v_call: TRBV19
clone_size: NA
cdr3_nt: TGTGCCAGTAGTATAAGTAATGAGCAGTTCTTC
cdr3_aa: CASSISNEQFF

d_call: NA
j_call: TRBJ1-1
v_call: TRBV6-5
clone_size: NA
cdr3_nt: TGTGCCACTCGTCGGGGCGGAACTGAAGCTTTCTTT
cdr3_aa: CATRRGGTEAFF

d_call: NA
j_call: TRBJ2-3
v_call: TRBV9
clone_size: NA
cdr3_nt: TGTGCCAGCAGCGTATGGGGCCTCACAGATACGCAGTATTTT
cdr3_aa: CASSVWGLTDTQYF